This T cell receptor (beta chain) was observed in a study of blood T cell repertoires in COVID-19. Study-level background: Collection of acute and convalescent COVID-19 samples took place in the United States, Italy and Spain.

The CDR3 is made up of 16 amino acids. CDR1 is SGHDN, CDR2 FVKESK, per germline. V lost 5 bases to trimming and J lost 0 bases, with 14 bases between them. Authors' analysis steps: Nucleated cell number was recorded as an estimate derived from reference gene primer amplification. The repertoire was sequenced with immunoSEQ multiplex PCR; TCRdb's copy has only in-frame clones and lacks some. V, J and clone size reflect that table, while D and trimming were determined from the DNA. Of some 100,000 clones in the sample, 75% to 85% were seen once. The chain carries TRBV14 and TRBJ2-1, with D possibly matching TRBD2 (5 bases). The TCR sequence derives from a woman older than 75 with active or convalescent COVID-19. Sequenced sample: peripheral blood. The CDR3 nucleotides are TGTGCCAGCAGCTGGTGGAGGTCGAGCTCCTACAATGAGCAGTTCTTC. Encoded protein: CASSWWRSSSYNEQFF.